This T cell receptor beta chain came from a study of blood T cell repertoires in COVID-19. About the research overall: Nucleic acid was either cDNA or gDNA, and it came from T cells, B-cell-depleted T cells, or PBMCs.

Original analysis: Reference gene primer amplification in the assay estimated nucleated cell counts. The data were produced by immunoSEQ multiplex PCR, yet TCRdb's version contains in-frame clones alone and is incomplete. From that table come the V and J calls and clone size; the DNA was used to work out D and trimming. The sample lists about 260,000 clones; 80% to 90% were seen once. Germline assignment: CDR1 SGHTS and CDR2 YDEGEE. V was cut by 3 bases and J by 0 bases, with 12 bases left in between. The CDR3 length is 16 residues. Input material: peripheral blood. V is TRBV5-8 and J is TRBJ2-2, with D possibly TRBD1 on 5 matching bases. The origin of this receptor is a woman in her forties who had recovered from COVID-19. CDR3 sequence reads: CASSSRTPSNTGELFF. In nucleotides, the CDR3 is TGTGCCAGCAGCTCACGGACACCCTCGAACACCGGGGAGCTGTTTTTT.